This T cell receptor beta chain was captured in a study of blood T cell repertoires in COVID-19. Overall study: Acute-phase and convalescent COVID-19 samples originated in the United States, Italy and Spain. Nucleic acid was either cDNA or gDNA, and it came from T cells, B-cell-depleted T cells, or PBMCs.

CDR1 is SGHTA and CDR2 is FQGTGA in the germline V gene. Trimming took 3 bases from V and 2 from J; bases not matched to a gene: 18. This CDR3 is built from 21 residues. Method: immunoSEQ multiplex PCR; TCRdb's copy keeps in-frame clones and lacks some. The repertoire holds about 15,000 clones, with around nine tenths as singletons. Sample: peripheral blood. The receptor's source is a human donor in a cohort sampled during active COVID-19. V gene TRBV7-3 combines with J gene TRBJ2-1; 11 bases map to TRBD2. CDR3 in DNA: TGTGCCAGCAGCTTCAGACTAGCGGGGACCACAACGGACCCGACCTACAATGAGCAGTTCTTC. Translated, it gives CASSFRLAGTTTDPTYNEQFF.